The 25 T cell receptor beta chains below come from one sample, sequenced in a study of CXCR3-negative and CXCR3-positive naive CD8 T cells. UMI labels and 5' RACE were used to prepare the TRB cDNA libraries. One entry per CDR3 protein, without DNA, is what TCRdb gives after re-calling the 5' RACE reads. Seen in this sample are about 45,000 distinct CDR3 sequences; the ten most common clones hold around 2.5%. Specimen: naive CXCR3- CD8+ T cells from blood. The subset: CD45RO-CCR7+CD27+CD95- naive CD8+ T cells lacking CXCR3 (TNR3-). These receptors all come from a human donor in good health. Some clones in this sample may be carry-over from other donors' samples.

The V gene is TRBV5-1, the J gene TRBJ2-7. This CDR3 is 13 amino acids long. CDR1 is SGHRS, CDR2 YFSETQ, per germline. CDR3 residues: CASSSFSSYEQYF.

The chain combines TRBV9 with TRBJ2-3. Looked up from germline, CDR1 is SGDLS and CDR2 is YYNGEE. There are 13 residues in the CDR3. The CDR3 spells CASSVEGTDTQYF.

The chain links TRBV7-6 to TRBJ2-1; TCRdb gives TRBD2 as the D gene, but with no DNA this cannot be confirmed. The CDR3 consists of 15 residues. Germline CDR1 reads SGHVS; CDR2 reads FNYEAQ. The CDR3 here is CASSLGLVPYNEQFF.

The chain couples TRBV2 to TRBJ2-7; no DNA is available, so the TRBD1 call from TCRdb remains unchecked. The CDR3 spans 15 residues. CDR1 is SNHLY, CDR2 FYNNEI, per germline. Here the CDR3 reads CASTRFAGGRDEQYF.

The chain carries TRBV14 and TRBJ2-4; absent DNA, TCRdb's TRBD1 call cannot be checked. CDR1 and CDR2 (germline): SGHDN, FVKESK. The CDR3 contains 17 residues. CDR3 loop: CASSPPSGQGLKNIQYF.

V usage is TRBV29-1 and J usage is TRBJ2-5. CDR3 length: 12 residues. CDR1 and CDR2 from the germline V gene are SQVTM and ANQGSEA. This CDR3 reads CSVDGVGETQYF.

CDR3 residues: CASSTPGLAGGISYNEQFF. V gene TRBV7-2 combines with J gene TRBJ2-1; TCRdb's assignment of TRBD2 cannot be checked, as there is no DNA. The V gene's germline CDR1 is SGHTA and CDR2 FQGNSA. The CDR3 contains 19 residues.

This chain connects TRBV3-1 to TRBJ2-5; TCRdb lists TRBD2, though no DNA is available to test this call. Germline-derived CDR1 and CDR2 are LGHDT and YNNKEL (reference sequence). The length of the CDR3 is 13 residues. The CDR3 sequence: CASSQEAGRNQYF.

The chain couples TRBV23-1 to TRBJ2-7; the D call from TCRdb, TRBD1, cannot be confirmed without DNA. TRBV23-1 is recorded as an ORF, its role being uncertain. The CDR3 runs 17 residues. The CDR3 sequence is CASSQDTGTGWTYEQYF.

This chain links TRBV10-1 with TRBJ2-7; TCRdb's D call, TRBD2, is unchecked because there is no DNA. CDR1 is WNHNN, CDR2 SYGVQD, per germline (reference sequence). CDR3 length: 15 amino acids. The CDR3 region is CASRRTLAGADEQYF.

The CDR3 is CASSLWTGGATETQYF. The J gene is TRBJ2-5, the V gene TRBV28; with no DNA, the TCRdb D assignment of TRBD1 cannot be verified. The germline CDR1 and CDR2 sequences are MDHEN and SYDVKM. The CDR3 totals 16 residues.

The chain links TRBV29-1 to TRBJ2-7; the TCRdb call, TRBD2, lacks DNA for checking. Germline values: CDR1 SQVTM, CDR2 ANQGSEA. The CDR3 length is 12 residues. The CDR3 loop is CSVERGAYEQYF.

The rearrangement uses TRBV28 and TRBJ2-1. Germline values: CDR1 MDHEN, CDR2 SYDVKM. CDR3 length equals 15 residues. The CDR3: CASSFVAEPYNEQFF.

The chain has TRBV25-1 and TRBJ2-1. The CDR3 loop spans 14 amino acids. CDR1 is MGHDK and CDR2 is SYGVNS in the germline V gene. CDR3 loop: CASSDRSEIFEQFF.

The V gene is TRBV7-7, the J gene TRBJ2-3; TCRdb designates TRBD1, a call that cannot be tested without DNA. The CDR3 is 17 residues long. CDR1 is SSHAT, CDR2 FNYEAQ, per germline (reference sequence). CDR3 protein: CASSSCAERFSTDTQYF.

This chain uses TRBV25-1 with TRBJ1-5. CDR3 length: 14 amino acids. CDR1 is MGHDK and CDR2 is SYGVNS in the germline V gene. CDR3 amino acids: CASSESIADQPQHF.

The chain links TRBV12-3 or TRBV12-4 to TRBJ2-2. The CDR3 is 11 residues long. CDR3 sequence: CASSFPGELFF.

The genes are TRBV5-1 and TRBJ2-7; TCRdb indicates TRBD2, and absent DNA this call remains unverified. This CDR3 is 14 amino acids long. Germline CDR1 reads SGHRS; CDR2 reads YFSETQ. The CDR3 loop is CASSLSTPEGEQYF.

V usage is TRBV10-3 and J usage is TRBJ2-1. The CDR3 contains 15 residues. The germline CDR1 and CDR2 sequences are ENHRY and SYGVKD. CDR3 protein: CAIRSTGSSYNEQFF.

V usage is TRBV10-2 and J usage is TRBJ1-5. Germline loops: CDR1 WSHSY, CDR2 SAAADI. CDR3 length: 12 residues. This CDR3 is CASSDTNQPQHF.

This chain connects TRBV12-3 or TRBV12-4 to TRBJ2-5; the D gene TCRdb calls, TRBD2, cannot be checked with no DNA. The CDR3 contains 18 residues. The CDR3 is CASSPPSRNSGRPETQYF.

This chain uses TRBV7-9 with TRBJ2-7. Germline V gives CDR1 SEHNR, CDR2 FQNEAQ (reference sequence). There are 12 residues in the CDR3. This chain's CDR3 is CASGQGSYEQYF.

The J gene is TRBJ2-7, the V gene TRBV12-3 or TRBV12-4; the D call from TCRdb, TRBD1, cannot be confirmed without DNA. There are 16 residues in the CDR3. The chain's CDR3 is CASSFNPLLDLYEQYF.

The gene calls are TRBV12-3 or TRBV12-4 and TRBJ2-7. The CDR3 runs to 13 residues. CDR3 in amino acids: CASSFPNGYEQYF.

The rearrangement links TRBV28 to TRBJ2-1; TCRdb proposes TRBD1, but this gene call is untestable without DNA. This CDR3 contains 12 residues. Looked up from germline, CDR1 is MDHEN and CDR2 is SYDVKM. This chain's CDR3 is CASREGGFEQFF.